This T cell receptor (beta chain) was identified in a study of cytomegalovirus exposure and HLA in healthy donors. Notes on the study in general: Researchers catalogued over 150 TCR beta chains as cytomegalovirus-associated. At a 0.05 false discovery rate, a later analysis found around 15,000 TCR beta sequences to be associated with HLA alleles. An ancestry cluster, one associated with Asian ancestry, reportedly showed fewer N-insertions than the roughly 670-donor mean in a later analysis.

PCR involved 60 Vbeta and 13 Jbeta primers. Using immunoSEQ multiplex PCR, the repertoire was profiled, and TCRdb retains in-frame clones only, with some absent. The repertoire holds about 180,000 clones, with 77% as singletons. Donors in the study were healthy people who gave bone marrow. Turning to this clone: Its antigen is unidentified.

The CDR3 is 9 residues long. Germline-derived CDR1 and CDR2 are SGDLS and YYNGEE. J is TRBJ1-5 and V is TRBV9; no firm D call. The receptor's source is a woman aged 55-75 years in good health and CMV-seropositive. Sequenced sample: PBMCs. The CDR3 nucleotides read TGTGCAGCGTGTCAGCCCCAGCATTTT. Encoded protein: CAACQPQHF.